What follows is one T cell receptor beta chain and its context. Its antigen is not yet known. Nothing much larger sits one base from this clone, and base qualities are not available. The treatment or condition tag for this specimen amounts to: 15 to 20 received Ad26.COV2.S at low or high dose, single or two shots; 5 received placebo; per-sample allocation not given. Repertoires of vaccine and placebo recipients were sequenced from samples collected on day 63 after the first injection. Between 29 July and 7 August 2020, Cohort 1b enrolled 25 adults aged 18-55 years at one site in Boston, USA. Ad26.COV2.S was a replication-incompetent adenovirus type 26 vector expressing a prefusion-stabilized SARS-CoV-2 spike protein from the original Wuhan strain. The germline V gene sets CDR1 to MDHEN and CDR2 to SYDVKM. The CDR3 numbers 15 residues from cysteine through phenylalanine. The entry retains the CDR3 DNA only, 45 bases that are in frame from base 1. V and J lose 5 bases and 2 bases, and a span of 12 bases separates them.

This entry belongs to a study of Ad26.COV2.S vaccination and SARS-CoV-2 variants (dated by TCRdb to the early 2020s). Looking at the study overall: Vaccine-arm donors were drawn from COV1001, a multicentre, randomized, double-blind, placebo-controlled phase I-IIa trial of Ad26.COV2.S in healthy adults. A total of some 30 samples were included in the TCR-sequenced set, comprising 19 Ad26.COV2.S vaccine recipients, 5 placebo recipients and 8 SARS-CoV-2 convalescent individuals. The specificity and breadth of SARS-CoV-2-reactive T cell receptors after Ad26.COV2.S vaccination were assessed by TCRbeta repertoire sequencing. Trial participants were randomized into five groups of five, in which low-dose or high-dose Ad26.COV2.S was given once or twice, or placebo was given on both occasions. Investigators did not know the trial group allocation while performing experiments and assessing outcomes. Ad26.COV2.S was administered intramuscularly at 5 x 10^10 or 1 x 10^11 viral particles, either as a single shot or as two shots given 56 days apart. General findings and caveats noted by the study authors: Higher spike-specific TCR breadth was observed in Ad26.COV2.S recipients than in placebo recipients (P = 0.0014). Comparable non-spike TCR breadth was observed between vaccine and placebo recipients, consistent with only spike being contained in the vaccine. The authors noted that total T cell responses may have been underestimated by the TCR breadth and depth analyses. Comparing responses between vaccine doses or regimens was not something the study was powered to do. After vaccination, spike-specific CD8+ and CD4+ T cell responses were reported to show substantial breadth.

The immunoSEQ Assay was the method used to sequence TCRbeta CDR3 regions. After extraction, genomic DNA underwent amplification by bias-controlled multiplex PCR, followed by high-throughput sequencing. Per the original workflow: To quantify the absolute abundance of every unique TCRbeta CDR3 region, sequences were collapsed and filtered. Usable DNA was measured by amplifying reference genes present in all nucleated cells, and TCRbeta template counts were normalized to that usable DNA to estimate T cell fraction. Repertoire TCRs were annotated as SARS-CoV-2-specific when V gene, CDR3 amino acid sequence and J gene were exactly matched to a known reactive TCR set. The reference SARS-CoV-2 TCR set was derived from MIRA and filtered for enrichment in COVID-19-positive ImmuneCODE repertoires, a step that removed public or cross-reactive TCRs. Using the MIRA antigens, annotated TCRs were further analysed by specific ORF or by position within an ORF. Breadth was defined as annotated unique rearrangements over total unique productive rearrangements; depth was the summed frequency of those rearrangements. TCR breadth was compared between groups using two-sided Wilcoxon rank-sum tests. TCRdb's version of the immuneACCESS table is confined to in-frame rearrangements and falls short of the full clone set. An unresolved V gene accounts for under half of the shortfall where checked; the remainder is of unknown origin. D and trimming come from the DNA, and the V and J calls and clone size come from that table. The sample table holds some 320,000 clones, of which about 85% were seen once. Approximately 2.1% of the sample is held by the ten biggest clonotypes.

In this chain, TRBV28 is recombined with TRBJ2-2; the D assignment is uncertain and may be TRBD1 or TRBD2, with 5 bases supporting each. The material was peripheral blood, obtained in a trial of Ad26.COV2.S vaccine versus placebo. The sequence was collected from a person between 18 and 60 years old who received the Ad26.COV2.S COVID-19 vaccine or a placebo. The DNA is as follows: TGTGCCAGCAGTGTACCGGGACGTAACACCGGGGAGCTGTTTTTT. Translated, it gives CASSVPGRNTGELFF.